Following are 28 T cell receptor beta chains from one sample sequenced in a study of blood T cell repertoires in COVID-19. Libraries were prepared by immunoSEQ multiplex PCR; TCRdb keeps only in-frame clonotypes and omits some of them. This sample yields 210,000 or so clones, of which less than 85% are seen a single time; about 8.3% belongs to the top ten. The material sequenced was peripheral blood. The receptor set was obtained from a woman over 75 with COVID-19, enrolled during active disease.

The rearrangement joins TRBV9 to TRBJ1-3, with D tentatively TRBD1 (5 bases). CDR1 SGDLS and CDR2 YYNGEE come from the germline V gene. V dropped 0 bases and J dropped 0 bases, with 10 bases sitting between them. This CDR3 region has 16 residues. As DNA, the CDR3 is TGTGCCAGCAGCGTAGGTCCCCAGGGCTCTGGAAACACCATATATTTT. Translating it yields CASSVGPQGSGNTIYF.

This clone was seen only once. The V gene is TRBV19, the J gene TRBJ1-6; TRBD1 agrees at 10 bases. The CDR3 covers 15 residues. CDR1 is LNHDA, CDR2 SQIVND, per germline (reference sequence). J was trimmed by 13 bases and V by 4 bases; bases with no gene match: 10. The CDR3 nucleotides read TGTGCCAGTAGTACAGTCGGGACAGGGGCGACCCCCCTCCACTTT. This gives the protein CASSTVGTGATPLHF.

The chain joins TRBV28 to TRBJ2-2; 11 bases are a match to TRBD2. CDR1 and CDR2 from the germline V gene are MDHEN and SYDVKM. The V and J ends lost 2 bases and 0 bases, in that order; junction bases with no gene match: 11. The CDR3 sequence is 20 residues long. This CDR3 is CASSLRVLAGGSANTGELFF. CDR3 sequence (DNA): TGTGCCAGCAGTTTACGAGTCCTAGCGGGAGGTAGCGCGAACACCGGGGAGCTGTTTTTT.

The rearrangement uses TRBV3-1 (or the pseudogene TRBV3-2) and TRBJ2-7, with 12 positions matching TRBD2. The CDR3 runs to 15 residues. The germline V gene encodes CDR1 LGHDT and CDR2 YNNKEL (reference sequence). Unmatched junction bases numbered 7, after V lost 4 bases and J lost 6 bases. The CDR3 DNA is TGTGCCAGCAGCCCATTACGGGGACTAGCGGGCGAGCAGTACTTC. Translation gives CASSPLRGLAGEQYF.

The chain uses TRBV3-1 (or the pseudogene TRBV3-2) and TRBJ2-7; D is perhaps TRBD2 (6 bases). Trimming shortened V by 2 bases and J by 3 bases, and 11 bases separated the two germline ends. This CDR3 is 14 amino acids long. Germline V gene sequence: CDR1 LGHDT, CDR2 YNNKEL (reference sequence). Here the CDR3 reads CASSQRGALYEQYF. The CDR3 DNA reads TGTGCCAGCAGCCAACGCGGGGCACTCTACGAGCAGTACTTC.

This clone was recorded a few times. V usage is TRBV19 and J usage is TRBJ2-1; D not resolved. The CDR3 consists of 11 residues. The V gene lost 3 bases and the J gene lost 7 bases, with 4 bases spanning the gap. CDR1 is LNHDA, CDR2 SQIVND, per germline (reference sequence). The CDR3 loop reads CASSMRNEQFF. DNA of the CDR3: TGTGCCAGTAGTATGCGTAATGAGCAGTTCTTC.

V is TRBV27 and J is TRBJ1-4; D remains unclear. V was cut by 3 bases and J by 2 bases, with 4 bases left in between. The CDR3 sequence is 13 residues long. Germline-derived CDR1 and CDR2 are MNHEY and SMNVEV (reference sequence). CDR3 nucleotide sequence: TGTGCCAGCAGTTTCACTACTAATGAAAAACTGTTTTTT. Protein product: CASSFTTNEKLFF.

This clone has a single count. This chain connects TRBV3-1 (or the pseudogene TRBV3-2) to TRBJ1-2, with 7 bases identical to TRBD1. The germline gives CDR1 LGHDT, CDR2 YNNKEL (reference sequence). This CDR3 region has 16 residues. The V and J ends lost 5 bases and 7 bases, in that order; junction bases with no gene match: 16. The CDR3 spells CASSTRGGQAVGGYTF. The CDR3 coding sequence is TGTGCCAGCAGCACCCGAGGCGGACAGGCAGTCGGTGGCTACACCTTC.

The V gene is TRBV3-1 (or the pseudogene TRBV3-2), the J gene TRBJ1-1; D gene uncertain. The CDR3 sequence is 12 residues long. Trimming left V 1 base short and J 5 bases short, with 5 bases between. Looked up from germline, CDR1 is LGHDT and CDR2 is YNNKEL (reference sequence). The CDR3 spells CASSQVTTEAFF. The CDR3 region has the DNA TGTGCCAGCAGCCAAGTAACAACTGAAGCTTTCTTT.

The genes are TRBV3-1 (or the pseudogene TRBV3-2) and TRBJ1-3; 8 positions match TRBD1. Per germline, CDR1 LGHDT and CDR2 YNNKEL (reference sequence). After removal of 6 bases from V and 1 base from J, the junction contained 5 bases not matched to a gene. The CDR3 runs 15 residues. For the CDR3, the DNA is TGTGCCAGCAGTGACAGGGGAGGATCTGGAAACACCATATATTTT. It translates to CASSDRGGSGNTIYF.

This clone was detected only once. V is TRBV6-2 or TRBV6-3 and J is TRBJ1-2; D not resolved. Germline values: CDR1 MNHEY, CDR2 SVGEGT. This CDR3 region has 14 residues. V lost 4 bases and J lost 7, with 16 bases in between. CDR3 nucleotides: TGTGCCAGCAGTTCGGCCGGGAGGGTTGGTGGCTACACCTTC. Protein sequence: CASSSAGRVGGYTF.

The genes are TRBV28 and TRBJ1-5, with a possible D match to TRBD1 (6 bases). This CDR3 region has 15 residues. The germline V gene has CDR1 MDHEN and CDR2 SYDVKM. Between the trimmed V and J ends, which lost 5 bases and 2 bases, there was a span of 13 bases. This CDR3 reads CASSPASGGNQPQHF. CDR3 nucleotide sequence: TGTGCCAGCAGTCCCGCATCAGGGGGCAATCAGCCCCAGCATTTT.

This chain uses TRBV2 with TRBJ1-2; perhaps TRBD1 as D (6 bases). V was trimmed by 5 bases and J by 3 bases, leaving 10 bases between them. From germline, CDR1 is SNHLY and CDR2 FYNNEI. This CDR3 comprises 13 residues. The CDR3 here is CASSRQDDYGYTF. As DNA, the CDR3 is TGTGCCAGCAGTCGACAGGACGACTATGGCTACACCTTC.

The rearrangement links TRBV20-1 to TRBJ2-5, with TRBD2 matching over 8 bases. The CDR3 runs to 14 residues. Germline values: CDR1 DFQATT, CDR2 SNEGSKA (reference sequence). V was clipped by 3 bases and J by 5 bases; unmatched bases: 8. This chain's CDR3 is CSASPGGLVETQYF. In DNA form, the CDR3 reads TGCAGTGCTAGTCCGGGAGGGTTGGTTGAGACCCAGTACTTC.

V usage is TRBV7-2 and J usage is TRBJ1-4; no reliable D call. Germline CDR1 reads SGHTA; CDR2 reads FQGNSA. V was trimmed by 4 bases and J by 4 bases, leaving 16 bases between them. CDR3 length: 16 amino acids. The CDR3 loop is CASSSRTRTRNEKLFF. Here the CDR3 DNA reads TGTGCCAGCAGCTCAAGGACCCGGACTCGTAATGAAAAACTGTTTTTT.

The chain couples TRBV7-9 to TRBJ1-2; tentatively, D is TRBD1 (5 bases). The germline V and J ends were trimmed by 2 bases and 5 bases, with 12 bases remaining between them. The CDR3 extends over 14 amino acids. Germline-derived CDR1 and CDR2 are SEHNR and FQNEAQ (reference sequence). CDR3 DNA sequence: TGTGCCAGCAGCTTAAAAGGGGCAGGTTATGGCTACACCTTC. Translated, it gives CASSLKGAGYGYTF.

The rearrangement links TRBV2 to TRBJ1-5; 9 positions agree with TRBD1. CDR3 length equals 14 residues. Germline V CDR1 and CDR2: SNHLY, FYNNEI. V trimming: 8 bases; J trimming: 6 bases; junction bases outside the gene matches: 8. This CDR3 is CASAGTGRGQPQHF. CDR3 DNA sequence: TGTGCCAGCGCCGGGACAGGGAGGGGTCAGCCCCAGCATTTT.

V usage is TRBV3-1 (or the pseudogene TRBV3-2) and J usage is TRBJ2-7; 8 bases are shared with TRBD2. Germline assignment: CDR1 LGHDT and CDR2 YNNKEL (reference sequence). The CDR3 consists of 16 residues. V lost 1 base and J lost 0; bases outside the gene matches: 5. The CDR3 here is CASSQVAGPYSYEQYF. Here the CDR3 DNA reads TGTGCCAGCAGCCAAGTAGCGGGACCTTACTCCTACGAGCAGTACTTC.

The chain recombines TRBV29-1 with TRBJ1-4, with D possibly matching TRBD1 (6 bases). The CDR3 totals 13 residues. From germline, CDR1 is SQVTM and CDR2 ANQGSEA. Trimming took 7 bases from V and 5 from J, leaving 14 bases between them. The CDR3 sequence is CSGKRTENEKLFF. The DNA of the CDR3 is TGCAGCGGAAAACGGACAGAGAATGAAAAACTGTTTTTT.

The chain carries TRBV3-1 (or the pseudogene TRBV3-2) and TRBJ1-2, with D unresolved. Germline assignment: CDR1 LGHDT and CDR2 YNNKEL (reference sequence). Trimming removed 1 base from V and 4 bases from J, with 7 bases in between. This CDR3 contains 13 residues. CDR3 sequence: CASSQARSYGYTF. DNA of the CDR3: TGTGCCAGCAGCCAAGCTCGGAGCTATGGCTACACCTTC.

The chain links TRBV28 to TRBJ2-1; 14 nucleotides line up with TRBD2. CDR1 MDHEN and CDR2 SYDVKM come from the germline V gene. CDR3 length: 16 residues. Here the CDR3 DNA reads TGTGCTTCTACTATATCGGGACTAGCGGGAGTAAATGAGCAGTTCTTC. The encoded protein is CASTISGLAGVNEQFF.

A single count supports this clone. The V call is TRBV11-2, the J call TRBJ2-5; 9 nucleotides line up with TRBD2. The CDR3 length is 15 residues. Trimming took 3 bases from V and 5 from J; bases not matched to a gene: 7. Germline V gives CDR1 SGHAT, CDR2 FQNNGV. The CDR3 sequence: CASSLGGRVQETQYF. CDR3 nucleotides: TGTGCCAGCAGCTTGGGCGGGAGGGTGCAGGAGACCCAGTACTTC.

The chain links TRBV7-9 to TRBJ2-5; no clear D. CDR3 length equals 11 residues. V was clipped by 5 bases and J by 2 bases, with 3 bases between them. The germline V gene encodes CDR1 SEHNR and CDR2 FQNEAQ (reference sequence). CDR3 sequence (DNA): TGTGCCAGCAGCGTACAAGAGACCCAGTACTTC. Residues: CASSVQETQYF. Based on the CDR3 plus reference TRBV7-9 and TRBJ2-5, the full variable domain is DTGVSQNPRHKITKRGQNVTFRCDPISEHNRLYWYRQTLGQGPEFLTYFQNEAQLEKSRLLSDRFSAERPKGSFSTLEIQRTEQGDSAMYLCASSVQETQYFGPGTRLLVL.

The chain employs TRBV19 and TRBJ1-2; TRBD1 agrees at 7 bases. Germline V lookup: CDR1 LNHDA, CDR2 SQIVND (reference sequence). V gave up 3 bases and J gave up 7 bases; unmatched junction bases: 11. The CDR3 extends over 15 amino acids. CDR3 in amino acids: CASSITEQGFSGYTF. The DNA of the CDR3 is TGTGCCAGTAGTATTACGGAACAGGGGTTTAGTGGCTACACCTTC.

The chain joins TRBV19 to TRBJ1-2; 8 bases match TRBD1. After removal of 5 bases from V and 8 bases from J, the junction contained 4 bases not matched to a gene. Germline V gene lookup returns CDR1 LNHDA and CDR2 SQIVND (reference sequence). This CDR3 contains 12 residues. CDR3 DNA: TGTGCCAGTAGTGACAGGGGAAGGGGCTACACCTTC. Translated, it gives CASSDRGRGYTF.

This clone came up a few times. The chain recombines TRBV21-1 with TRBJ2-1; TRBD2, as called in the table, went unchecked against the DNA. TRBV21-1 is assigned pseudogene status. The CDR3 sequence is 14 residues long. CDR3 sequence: CASSKERTSNEQFF. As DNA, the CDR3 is TGTGCCAGCAGCAAAGAACGGACTAGCAATGAGCAGTTCTTC.

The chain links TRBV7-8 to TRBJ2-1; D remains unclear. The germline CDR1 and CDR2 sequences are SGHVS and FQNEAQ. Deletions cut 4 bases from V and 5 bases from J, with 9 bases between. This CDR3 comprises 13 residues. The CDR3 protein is CASSSGPNNEQFF. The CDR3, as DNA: TGTGCCAGCAGCTCAGGTCCGAACAATGAGCAGTTCTTC.

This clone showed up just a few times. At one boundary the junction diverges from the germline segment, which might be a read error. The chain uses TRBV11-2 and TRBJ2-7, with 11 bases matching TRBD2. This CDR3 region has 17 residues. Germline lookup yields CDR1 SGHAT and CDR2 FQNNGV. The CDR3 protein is CASSLAGGHRIKYEQYF. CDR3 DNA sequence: TGTGCCAGCAGTTTAGCGGGAGGGCACCGAATTAAATACGAGCAGTACTTC.